This T cell receptor (beta chain) is from a study of shared clonotypes between healthy human individuals. This clone has only a few counts. TCRdb's table, derived via immunoSEQ multiplex PCR, lists solely in-frame clones and lacks some. The table includes over a million clones, about 80% detected once. Trimming took 7 bases from V and 5 from J, leaving 11 bases between them. This CDR3 has 12 residues. The germline V gene has CDR1 MNHEY and CDR2 SVGAGI. Sequencing was done on a sample of memory CD4+ T cells sorted from blood. As to subset: CD45RA-negative fraction. The clonotype was recovered from a man aged 18 to 30 in good health. V is TRBV6-5 and J is TRBJ2-5; tentatively, D is TRBD2 (5 bases). CDR3 sequence (DNA): TGTGCCAGCAAGGAGGTGGGGGAGACCCAGTACTTC. This gives the protein CASKEVGETQYF.